Listed here is a single T cell receptor (beta chain). Primers for the PCR totalled 60 Vbeta and 13 Jbeta. Data came from immunoSEQ multiplex PCR; TCRdb stores just in-frame clones and leaves some out. This sample carries approximately 210,000 clones, over 80% of them seen once, and the ten largest clones take 9.5% to 13%. This sample is part of a study of cytomegalovirus exposure and HLA in healthy donors. The germline V gene has CDR1 SGHDT and CDR2 YYEEEE. CDR3 length: 14 amino acids. V was shortened by 0 bases and J by 5 bases, with 11 bases between the two germline ends. The sequence was obtained from a woman in her fifties or sixties in good health and CMV-seropositive. The rearrangement joins TRBV5-6 to TRBJ1-1; D is unclear. The sequenced material came from PBMCs. CDR3 amino acids: CASSLVAGGTEAFF. CDR3 DNA: TGTGCCAGCAGCTTGGTAGCGGGCGGAACTGAAGCTTTCTTT.